A selection of T cell receptor beta chains follows, all from one sample in a study of T cells after yellow fever vaccination. MiXCR, applied by TCRdb to the 5' RACE reads, yields one record per CDR3 protein. The sample shows roughly 310,000 distinct CDR3 sequences, over 8% of them seen only once. Sequenced here: PBMCs, sampled on the day of the first yellow fever vaccination. All receptors come from a man between 18 and 29 years old who received the YFV17D yellow fever vaccine. Each CDR3 is given with its conserved first and last residue. The order of the fields is J gene, CDR3 length, clone size, V gene, D gene, CDR3 DNA, CDR3 protein. A D gene is named only where the DNA matches it firmly. Part of the rows lack a size; the others show once, few, many or a class for expanded clones.

>TRBJ1-2|13|few|TRBV5-4|TRBD1
TGTGCCAGCAGCCATGACAGGGACCATGGCTACACCTTC
CASSHDRDHGYTF
>TRBJ1-5|16|few|TRBV5-6|-
TGTGCCAGCAGCTTAAAAAGTGGAGCGTTTAATCAGCCCCAGCATTTT
CASSLKSGAFNQPQHF
>TRBJ2-4|15|-|TRBV5-4|TRBD1
TGTGCCAGCAGCTTGCGGACAGGGGCCAAAAACATTCAGTACTTC
CASSLRTGAKNIQYF
>TRBJ2-5|14|many|TRBV5-1|-
TGCGCCAGCAGCTTGGGCAGTTTGAGGGAGACCCAGTACTTC
CASSLGSLRETQYF
>TRBJ2-3|19|-|TRBV6-2/TRBV6-3|TRBD1
TGTGCCAGCAGTTACTCGTATAAAACGGGACAGGGTTTGCCAGATACGCAGTATTTT
CASSYSYKTGQGLPDTQYF
>TRBJ2-5|14|-|TRBV7-2|-
TGTGCCAGCAGCATCCGCAGCGGGCGCGAGACCCAGTACTTC
CASSIRSGRETQYF
>TRBJ2-3|16|-|TRBV27|TRBD2
TGTGCCAGCAGTTTTATCGCTAGCGGGGGGGCAGATACGCAGTATTTT
CASSFIASGGADTQYF
>TRBJ2-1|15|-|TRBV9|-
TGTGCCAGCAGCGAAGTCGATAGCTCCTACAATGAGCAGTTCTTC
CASSEVDSSYNEQFF
>TRBJ2-2|15|-|TRBV2|TRBD1
TGTGCCAGCAAAGCCGGGACAGCCAGCACCGGGGAGCTGTTTTTT
CASKAGTASTGELFF
>TRBJ2-5|14|few|TRBV10-3|-
TGTGCCATCAGTGAGTTTAAGAACCAAGAGACCCAGTACTTC
CAISEFKNQETQYF
>TRBJ1-5|15|-|TRBV2|-
TGTGCCAGCAGTGTCGGGAGCCATAGCAATCAGCCCCAGCATTTT
CASSVGSHSNQPQHF
>TRBJ1-4|14|-|TRBV13|-
TGTGCCAGCAGCCTAGGGACACTTGGTGAAAAACTGTTTTTT
CASSLGTLGEKLFF
>TRBJ2-2|14|-|TRBV5-1|TRBD1
TGCGCCAGCGGAGGACAGGCGAACACCGGGGAGCTGTTTTTT
CASGGQANTGELFF
>TRBJ1-5|14|few|TRBV6-2/TRBV6-3|-
TGTGCCAGCACCGAGGCAGGGAGGAATCAGCCCCAGCATTTT
CASTEAGRNQPQHF
>TRBJ2-2|15|-|TRBV7-3|-
TGTGCCAGCAGCTTAACAGGGGTGAACACCGGGGAGCTGTTTTTT
CASSLTGVNTGELFF
>TRBJ2-6|17|few|TRBV11-3|-
TGTGCCAGCAGCCCAGGGAGGACAGGCTATGAAACCAACGTCCTGACTTTC
CASSPGRTGYETNVLTF
>TRBJ1-5|18|-|TRBV5-6|-
TGTGCCAGCAGCCCGGGCCCCCCGTGCCCCACCCGGCATCAGCCCCAGCATTTT
CASSPGPPCPTRHQPQHF
>TRBJ2-5|15|many|TRBV5-1|-
TGCGCCAGCAGCTTGGATCCGGGCAGACAAGAGACCCAGTACTTC
CASSLDPGRQETQYF
>TRBJ1-6|17|-|TRBV3-1|-
TGTGCCAGCAGCCGAACGACAGCCGACTCCTATAATTCACCCCTCCACTTT
CASSRTTADSYNSPLHF
>TRBJ2-1|15|-|TRBV7-2|TRBD2
TGTGCCAGCAGCTTAGGCGAGCGGGGGTGGTATGAGCAGTTCTTC
CASSLGERGWYEQFF
>TRBJ1-1|15|-|TRBV5-1|-
TGCGCCAGCAGCTTGGGGGGGCAGGTGAACACTGAAGCTTTCTTT
CASSLGGQVNTEAFF
>TRBJ1-5|15|-|TRBV5-1|-
TGCGCCAGCAGCTTGGGCAGGGAGGAGGATCAGCCCCAGCATTTT
CASSLGREEDQPQHF
>TRBJ2-1|15|many|TRBV7-3|TRBD2
TGTGCCAGCAGCCCTACTAGCGGAACCTACAATGAGCAGTTCTTC
CASSPTSGTYNEQFF
>TRBJ2-7|14|-|TRBV5-1|-
TGCGCCAGCAGCTTGGGCCCAGAAAACTACGAGCAGTACTTC
CASSLGPENYEQYF
>TRBJ2-1|10|-|TRBV29-1|-
TGCAGCATCACGGACAATGAGCAGTTCTTC
CSITDNEQFF
>TRBJ2-7|14|-|TRBV4-1|-
TGCGCCAGCAGCCAAGAGATAGGGGTTGAGGAGCAGTACTTC
CASSQEIGVEEQYF
>TRBJ2-6|13|many|TRBV2|-
TGTGCCAGCAGGAATCTTGGGGCCAACGTCCTGACTTTC
CASRNLGANVLTF
>TRBJ1-5|13|-|TRBV5-1|-
TGCGCCAGCCGAACAAGGGTGAATCAGCCCCAGCATTTT
CASRTRVNQPQHF
>TRBJ2-5|15|few|TRBV7-9|-
TGTGCCAGCAGCTTAATGGGCGTAGCAGGGGAGACCCAGTACTTC
CASSLMGVAGETQYF
>TRBJ2-1|14|few|TRBV6-1|TRBD1
TGTGCCAGCAGCCCGGGACAGTTCTACAATGAGCAGTTCTTC
CASSPGQFYNEQFF
>TRBJ1-6|13|many|TRBV7-3|-
TGTGCCAGCAGCTTACAGGGTGGGTCACCCCTCCACTTT
CASSLQGGSPLHF
>TRBJ2-1|14|-|TRBV2|TRBD1
TGTGCCAGCAGTGCGTCGACAGGGACCAATGAGCAGTTCTTC
CASSASTGTNEQFF
>TRBJ1-6|16|few|TRBV7-9|TRBD1
TGTGCCAGCAGCCTGCGGACAGGGGGAGATAATTCACCCCTCCACTTT
CASSLRTGGDNSPLHF
>TRBJ2-7|15|few|TRBV27|-
TGTGCCAGCAGTTTCTCCGGGACAAACTTTTACGAGCAGTACTTC
CASSFSGTNFYEQYF
>TRBJ1-1|14|-|TRBV12-3/TRBV12-4|-
TGTGCCAGCACTATCAAGGGGTTGAACACTGAAGCTTTCTTT
CASTIKGLNTEAFF
>TRBJ1-6|14|-|TRBV7-3|-
TGTGCCAGCAGCTCATGGGGGGCAATTCAACCCCTCCACTTT
CASSSWGAIQPLHF
>TRBJ2-5|16|few|TRBV18|TRBD1
TGTGCCAGCTCACCACGGCAGGGGGCAGGAGGAGAGACCCAGTACTTC
CASSPRQGAGGETQYF
>TRBJ2-3|14|few|TRBV18|-
TGTGCCAGCTCACCCACCCGGGACACAGATACGCAGTATTTT
CASSPTRDTDTQYF
>TRBJ1-6|14|few|TRBV7-8|-
TGTGCCAGCAGCTTAGTGGGGGCGCGTTCACCCCTCCACTTT
CASSLVGARSPLHF
>TRBJ1-1|14|few|TRBV4-1|-
TGCGCCAGCAGCCAGACCGTCGCGAACACTGAAGCTTTCTTT
CASSQTVANTEAFF
>TRBJ1-1|16|-|TRBV4-1|TRBD1
TGCGCCAGCAGCCAAGAACCGGGACAGAAGAACACTGAAGCTTTCTTT
CASSQEPGQKNTEAFF
>TRBJ1-5|17|-|TRBV4-3|TRBD1
TGCGCCAGCAGCCAACAGGGGGTAAGAATGAGAAATCAGCCCCAGCATTTT
CASSQQGVRMRNQPQHF
>TRBJ1-2|15|-|TRBV4-1|-
TGCGCCAGCAGCCAAGAGAGAGGATGGAACTATGGCTACACCTTC
CASSQERGWNYGYTF
>TRBJ2-7|15|few|TRBV7-2|-
TGTGCCAGCAGCTTGGGAATGTCAAAGGCCTACGAGCAGTACTTC
CASSLGMSKAYEQYF
>TRBJ2-3|14|few|TRBV6-5|TRBD2
TGTGCCAGCATTAGCGGGGGGGCAGGAGATACGCAGTATTTT
CASISGGAGDTQYF
>TRBJ2-3|15|few|TRBV5-4|TRBD2
TGTGCCAGCAGCTTGTGGGGGACTACCACAGATACGCAGTATTTT
CASSLWGTTTDTQYF
>TRBJ1-5|15|-|TRBV5-1|TRBD1
TGCGCCAGCAGCCCAGGACAGGGGGCTACTGAGCCCCAGCATTTT
CASSPGQGATEPQHF
>TRBJ2-3|14|many|TRBV4-2|TRBD2
TGTGCCAGCAGCCAACGGGGGGGCACAGATACGCAGTATTTT
CASSQRGGTDTQYF